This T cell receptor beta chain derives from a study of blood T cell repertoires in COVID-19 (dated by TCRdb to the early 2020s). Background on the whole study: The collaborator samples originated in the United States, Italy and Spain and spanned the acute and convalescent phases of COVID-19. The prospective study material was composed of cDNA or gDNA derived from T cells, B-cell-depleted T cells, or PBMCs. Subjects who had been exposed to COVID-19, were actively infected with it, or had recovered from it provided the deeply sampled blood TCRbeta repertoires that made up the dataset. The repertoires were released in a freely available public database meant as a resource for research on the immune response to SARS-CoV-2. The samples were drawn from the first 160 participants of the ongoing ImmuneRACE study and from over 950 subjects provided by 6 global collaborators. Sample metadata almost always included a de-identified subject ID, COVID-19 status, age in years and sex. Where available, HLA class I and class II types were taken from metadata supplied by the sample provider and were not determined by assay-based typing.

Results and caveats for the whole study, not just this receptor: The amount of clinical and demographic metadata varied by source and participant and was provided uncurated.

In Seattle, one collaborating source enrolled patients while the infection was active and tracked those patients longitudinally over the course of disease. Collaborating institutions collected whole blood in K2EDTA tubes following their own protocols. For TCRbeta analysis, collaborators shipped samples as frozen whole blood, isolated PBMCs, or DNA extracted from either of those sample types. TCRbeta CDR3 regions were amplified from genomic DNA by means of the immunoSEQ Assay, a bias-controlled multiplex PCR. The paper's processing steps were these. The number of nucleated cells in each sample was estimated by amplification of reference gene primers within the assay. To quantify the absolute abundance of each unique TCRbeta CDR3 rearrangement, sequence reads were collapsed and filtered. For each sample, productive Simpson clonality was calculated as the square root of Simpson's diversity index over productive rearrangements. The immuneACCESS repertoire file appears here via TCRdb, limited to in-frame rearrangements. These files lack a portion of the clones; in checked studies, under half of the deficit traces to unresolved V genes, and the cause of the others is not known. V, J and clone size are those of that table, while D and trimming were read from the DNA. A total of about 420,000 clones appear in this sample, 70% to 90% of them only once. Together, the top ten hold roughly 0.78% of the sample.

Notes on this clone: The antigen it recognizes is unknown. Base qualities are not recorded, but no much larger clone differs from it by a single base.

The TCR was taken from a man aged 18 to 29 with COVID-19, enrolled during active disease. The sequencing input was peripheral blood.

Here is the DNA: TGTGCCACCGGGGGGGCGGCTTGGCCGAATGAGCAGTTCTTC. This gives the protein CATGGAAWPNEQFF. This chain is built from TRBV24-1 and TRBJ2-1; TRBD2 might be the D gene, on 7 matching bases. Trimming costs V 9 bases and J 7 bases, and their ends lie 18 bases apart. CDR1 and CDR2 are drawn from the germline V gene: KGHDR, SFDVKD. The CDR3, from cysteine to phenylalanine, totals 14 residues. Just CDR3 DNA is preserved here, 42 bases in frame from base 1.